This T cell receptor beta chain was obtained from a study of shared clonotypes between healthy human individuals. Repertoires were generated with immunoSEQ multiplex PCR, while TCRdb's copy carries only in-frame clones and drops some. The data hold over a million clones, with around 97% observed a single time. This TCR was sampled from a man aged 25-45 years in good health. Sequenced: naive CD4+ T cells sorted from blood. Subset given: CD45RA+ positively selected.

This CDR3 reads CASSSMGEGAHEQFF. The CDR3 DNA reads as TGTGCCAGCAGTTCTATGGGAGAAGGAGCACATGAGCAGTTCTTC. The chain links TRBV6-5 to TRBJ2-1; possible D gene TRBD2, 5 bases. The CDR3 length is 15 residues. CDR1 is MNHEY and CDR2 is SVGAGI in the germline V gene. Trimming shortened V by 4 bases and J by 8 bases, and 18 bases separated the two germline ends.